Listed below are T cell receptor beta chains from one sample, sequenced in a study of CD8+CD57+ T cells in acquired aplastic anemia. TCRdb re-called the reads through MiXCR, storing one row per CDR3 protein. The repertoire includes hundreds of thousands of distinct CDR3 sequences, approximately 80% of them detected once, and 42% sits in the top ten. Sequencing was performed on sorted CD4+, CD8+, or CD8+CD57+ T cells (not recorded which) from PBMCs. These receptors originate from a human donor with aplastic anemia. Each CDR3 is given with its conserved first and last residue. A D gene is named only where the DNA matches it firmly. For some rows the clone size is stated as once, few or many, or as a class when expanded; others skip it.

len,d_gene,abundance,v_gene,j_gene,CDR3nt,CDR3aa
14,TRBD1,few,TRBV10-2,TRBJ2-3,TGCGCCAGCAGAGAAGACAGGGGCACAGATACGCAGTATTTT,CASREDRGTDTQYF
13,TRBD2,once,TRBV2,TRBJ2-5,TGTGCCAGCAGCCAGGGACTAGCAGGAAGTCTGTACTTC,CASSQGLAGSLYF
17,TRBD1,-,TRBV11-2,TRBJ1-6,TGTGCCAGCAGTCTCCTCCCGACAGGGGCAAATAATTCACCCCTCCACTTT,CASSLLPTGANNSPLHF
15,-,-,TRBV7-9,TRBJ1-6,-,CAGHWAWECQYFGHF
15,TRBD1,-,TRBV9,TRBJ2-5,TGTGCCAGCAGCTCTGGGGGACAGAGCACAGATACGCAGTACTTC,CASSSGGQSTDTQYF
16,-,-,TRBV2,TRBJ2-1,TGTGCCAGCAGCGACGGGGGCACAGATGGTCAGGATGTGCAGTTCTTC,CASSDGGTDGQDVQFF
12,-,-,TRBV29-1,TRBJ1-2,TGCAGCGGGAACAGCGCTAACTATGGCTACACCTTC,CSGNSANYGYTF
15,-,-,TRBV7-9,TRBJ1-1,TGTGCCAGCAGCTTAGATCAGACGAGAAACAATAAAGCTTTCTTT,CASSLDQTRNNKAFF
15,-,-,TRBV20-1,TRBJ2-1,TGCAGTGCTACCGCCCGGAACAATGACCACAATGAGCAGTTCTTC,CSATARNNDHNEQFF
14,TRBD1,-,TRBV4-2,TRBJ1-2,TGTGCCAGCAGCGGGACAGGGCAGGGGGATGGCTACACCTTC,CASSGTGQGDGYTF
14,-,-,TRBV9,TRBJ2-7,TGTGCCAGCAGGTCTGGAACGGGCTGTTGCGACACCTACTTC,CASRSGTGCCDTYF
12,-,few,TRBV7-3,TRBJ2-7,TGTGCCAGCAGCAAACGGCCCTACGAGCAGTACTTC,CASSKRPYEQYF
17,-,-,TRBV7-2,TRBJ1-3,TGTGCCAGCAGCTTAGCCCCTGATCGCTATTCTGGAAATACCATATATTTT,CASSLAPDRYSGNTIYF
15,-,-,TRBV7-9,TRBJ1-2,-,CASSVTAGEQYFGTF
14,-,-,TRBV7-8,TRBJ2-3,TGTGCCAGCGGGGACGGGGGCACAGATACGCAGCATTATTTT,CASGDGGTDTQHYF
13,TRBD1,-,TRBV7-9,TRBJ2-5,TGTGCCAGCAGCCCCGGGACAGGGGAGACCCAGTACTTC,CASSPGTGETQYF
14,-,-,TRBV9,TRBJ2-7,TGTGCCAGCAGCGTACGGTCAGTTGCGCACGAGCAGTACTTC,CASSVRSVAHEQYF
18,TRBD1,many,TRBV7-9,TRBJ2-3,TGTGCCAGCAGCTTAGTACCCGGGACAGGGGATCACACAGATACGCAGTATTTT,CASSLVPGTGDHTDTQYF
18,-,-,TRBV19,TRBJ1-1,TGTGCCAGTAGTAAGGGGGGGGGTGTGCCAGGTGAAAGATCAGAAGCTTTCTTT,CASSKGGGVPGERSEAFF
15,-,-,TRBV7-9,TRBJ2-5,TGTGCCAGCAGCTTAGCGGGTAGCGACGGGGCCAACGAGTACTTC,CASSLAGSDGANEYF
16,-,-,TRBV7-9,TRBJ2-1,TGTGCCAGCAGCTTAGCAACCGGGGAGCTGTACTTTGGACAGTTCTTC,CASSLATGELYFGQFF
16,TRBD2,-,TRBV19,TRBJ2-1,TGTGCCAGTAGCTTAGCGAGGCGGGGGTACTACAATGAGCAGTTCTTC,CASSLARRGYYNEQFF
12,-,-,TRBV19,TRBJ1-3,TGTGCCAGTAGTCCCCGGAGAAACACCATATATTTT,CASSPRRNTIYF
14,-,-,TRBV7-9,TRBJ2-3,TGTGCCAGCAGCTTTGAAAGAAGCGCCGAGAGCGATTATTTT,CASSFERSAESDYF
16,-,-,TRBV9,TRBJ2-1,TGTGCCAGCAGCTTACAAAGACAGGTGGCGAGTGATGAGCAGTTCTTC,CASSLQRQVASDEQFF
14,-,-,TRBV7-9,TRBJ2-3,TGTGCCAGCAGCTGTCAAAGAGGGGGAGGTACGGAGTATTTT,CASSCQRGGGTEYF
15,-,-,TRBV20-1,TRBJ2-1,TGCAGTGCTGACATCGGGGATAGCTCCTACAATGAGCAGTTCTTC,CSADIGDSSYNEQFF
16,-,-,TRBV11-3,TRBJ2-1,TGTGCCAGCAGCCAAGAGCTCAGAAACGGTCAGGATGAGCAGTTCTTC,CASSQELRNGQDEQFF